These 27 T cell receptor beta chains share one sample of origin, sequenced in a study of shared clonotypes between healthy human individuals. Libraries were prepared by immunoSEQ multiplex PCR; TCRdb keeps only in-frame clonotypes and omits some of them. There are over a million clones in the sample; over 95% occur only once, and approximately 1.2% lies in the top ten. Sequenced material: naive CD4+ T cells sorted from blood. Subset specified: CD45RA+ positively selected. These TCRs come from a man aged 25-45 years in good health.

The chain couples TRBV9 to TRBJ1-1, with a weak D call TRBD1 (6 bases). Looked up from germline, CDR1 is SGDLS and CDR2 is YYNGEE. Trimming took off 3 bases at V and 6 bases at J, with 24 bases between the two ends. The CDR3 runs to 17 residues. For the CDR3, the DNA is TGTGCCAGCAGCGCGGAGAGGGGGATTGGGGATTCCGCTGAAGCTTTCTTT. Its protein product is CASSAERGIGDSAEAFF.

The CDR3 loop reads CAWSVVGKEAFF. The CDR3 DNA follows: TGTGCCTGGAGTGTAGTCGGCAAAGAAGCTTTCTTT. This chain connects TRBV30 to TRBJ1-1; D is uncertain. Germline-derived CDR1 and CDR2 are GTSNPN and SVGIG (reference sequence). The CDR3 has 12 amino acids. V was pared by 0 bases and J by 8 bases, with 10 bases between.

The genes are TRBV19 and TRBJ2-1; 7 bases line up with TRBD1. J was trimmed by 0 bases and V by 5 bases; bases with no gene match: 10. The CDR3 sequence is 17 residues long. Germline CDR1 and CDR2: LNHDA and SQIVND (reference sequence). The CDR3 sequence is CASSGDRAPRSYNEQFF. In DNA form, the CDR3 reads TGTGCCAGTAGTGGAGACAGGGCCCCACGCTCCTACAATGAGCAGTTCTTC.

The chain carries TRBV28 and TRBJ1-4, with 9 bases matching TRBD1. The V and J ends lost 6 bases and 6 bases, in that order; junction bases with no gene match: 2. This CDR3 region has 13 residues. Germline CDR1 MDHEN, CDR2 SYDVKM. In DNA form, the CDR3 reads TGTGCCAGCAGGAACAGGGGGCATGAAAAACTGTTTTTT. This codes for CASRNRGHEKLFF.

The V gene is TRBV7-9, the J gene TRBJ1-4; D not certain. Germline lookup yields CDR1 SEHNR and CDR2 FQNEAQ (reference sequence). The CDR3 spans 14 residues. Trimming pared 2 bases from V and 8 bases from J, leaving 12 bases between. The CDR3 region is CASSLIRTDEKLFF. The DNA of the CDR3 is TGTGCCAGCAGCTTAATCAGGACCGACGAAAAACTGTTTTTT.

CDR3 nucleotide sequence: TGTGCCAGCAGCTTATCTGTAGAGCATGAGCAGTTCTTC. This codes for CASSLSVEHEQFF. The V call is TRBV7-3, the J call TRBJ2-1; D is undetermined. CDR3 length equals 13 residues. V lost 2 bases and J 8 bases, leaving 10 bases between the germline ends. Germline CDR1 and CDR2: SGHTA and FQGTGA.

This clone has just one count. The V call is TRBV28, the J call TRBJ1-1, with D possibly being TRBD1 (6 bases). V was cut by 7 bases and J by 2 bases, with 11 bases left in between. Germline assignment: CDR1 MDHEN and CDR2 SYDVKM. The CDR3 loop spans 13 amino acids. CDR3 DNA: TGTGCCAGCATCCGGGACACAAACACTGAAGCTTTCTTT. Its protein is CASIRDTNTEAFF. Combining the CDR3 with reference TRBV28 and TRBJ1-1 gives the whole variable domain DVKVTQSSRYLVKRTGEKVFLECVQDMDHENMFWYRQDPGLGLRLIYFSYDVKMKEKGDIPEGYSVSREKKERFSLILESASTNQTSMYLCASIRDTNTEAFFGQGTRLTVV.

Comments on this clone: The sample has other DNA sequences that encode this CDR3 too. The chain employs TRBV29-1 and TRBJ2-5; possibly TRBD1 for D (5 bases). V was shortened by 4 bases and J by 2 bases, with 11 bases between the two germline ends. The CDR3 is 13 residues long. From germline, CDR1 is SQVTM and CDR2 ANQGSEA. The CDR3 loop is CSVAHRLQETQYF. DNA for the CDR3: TGCAGCGTTGCCCACAGGTTACAAGAGACCCAGTACTTC.

The V call is TRBV30, the J call TRBJ2-4; D possibly corresponds to TRBD2 (6 bases). The length of the CDR3 is 16 residues. Trimming stripped 3 bases from V and 3 bases from J, with 18 bases between. The germline CDR1 and CDR2 sequences are GTSNPN and SVGIG (reference sequence). The CDR3 sequence is CAWSLGVLRGKNIQYF. The CDR3 DNA reads TGTGCCTGGAGCCTGGGGGTGTTGCGGGGCAAAAACATTCAGTACTTC.

V gene TRBV28 combines with J gene TRBJ2-7, with D perhaps TRBD1 or TRBD2 (5 bases each). V was trimmed by 9 bases and J by 0 bases, leaving 15 bases between them. CDR3 size: 14 residues. Germline V gives CDR1 MDHEN, CDR2 SYDVKM. The CDR3 loop is CASIPGRSSYEQYF. The CDR3 nucleotides are TGTGCCAGTATACCGGGACGTAGCTCCTACGAGCAGTACTTC.

This clone occurred once. This sequence joins TRBV2 and TRBJ2-1; TRBD2 is a possible D gene (5 bases). The V end lost 3 bases, the J end lost 5 bases, and 11 bases lay between the germline ends. The CDR3 runs 14 residues. CDR1 and CDR2 from the germline V gene are SNHLY and FYNNEI. The CDR3 bases are TGTGCCAGCAGTGATGGCCTGGGAGACAATGAGCAGTTCTTC. This gives the protein CASSDGLGDNEQFF. The full variable domain, with the rest looked up from reference TRBV2 and TRBJ2-1, is EPEVTQTPSHQVTQMGQEVILRCVPISNHLYFYWYRQILGQKVEFLVSFYNNEISEKSEIFDDQFSVERPDGSNFTLKIRSTKLEDSAMYFCASSDGLGDNEQFFGPGTRLTVL.

V and J are TRBV5-1 and TRBJ2-3, with TRBD1 matching over 9 bases. The CDR3 has 15 amino acids. V lost 4 bases, J lost 6 bases, and 9 bases stayed unmatched. Germline V gene lookup returns CDR1 SGHRS and CDR2 YFSETQ. As DNA, the CDR3 is TGCGCCAGCAGCCCAGGGGACAGGGAATCGGATACGCAGTATTTT. Translating it yields CASSPGDRESDTQYF.

A note on this clone: The sample carries other DNA sequences with the same CDR3. The chain combines TRBV6-5 with TRBJ2-3; 11 positions match TRBD2. This CDR3 comprises 15 residues. Per the germline V gene, CDR1 is MNHEY and CDR2 is SVGAGI. With V trimmed by 5 bases and J by 3 bases, 4 bases remained unmatched. Here the CDR3 DNA reads TGTGCCAGCAGTCTACTAGCGGGAGAGACAGATACGCAGTATTTT. It encodes CASSLLAGETDTQYF.

The rearrangement joins TRBV7-2 to TRBJ1-5, with D possibly being TRBD1 (6 bases). V lost 4 bases, J lost 5 bases, and 15 bases lay in between. The CDR3 is 15 amino acids. CDR1 and CDR2 (germline): SGHTA, FQGNSA. The CDR3 nucleotides read TGTGCCAGCAGCTCTCCGGACAGCGACTATCAGCCCCAGCATTTT. Protein: CASSSPDSDYQPQHF.

This clone was seen only a few times. The junction departs from germline at one end; a sequencing error may be responsible. This chain links TRBV18 with TRBJ1-5, with TRBD1 as a possible D gene (6 bases). The CDR3 extends over 15 amino acids. Germline V gene sequence: CDR1 KGHSH, CDR2 LQKENI. In nucleotides, the CDR3 is TGTGCCAGCGCACCACCGGGACAAAGCAATCAGCCCCAGCATTTT. This gives the protein CASAPPGQSNQPQHF.

The J gene is TRBJ1-5, the V gene TRBV19; no definite D call. Between the trimmed V and J ends, which lost 6 bases and 2 bases, there was a span of 23 bases. CDR1 is LNHDA and CDR2 is SQIVND in the germline V gene (reference sequence). CDR3 length equals 18 residues. The CDR3 coding sequence is TGTGCCAGTAGAGTGGGGTTACGACTGCTTGCTGGCAATCAGCCCCAGCATTTT. Amino acids: CASRVGLRLLAGNQPQHF.

The chain links TRBV14 to TRBJ2-7; 8 bases are a match to TRBD2. Germline CDR1 reads SGHDN; CDR2 reads FVKESK. The CDR3 runs to 15 residues. Losses at the gene ends were 5 bases for V and 3 bases for J; bases not matched to a gene: 9. The CDR3: CASSGSGLGGYEQYF. CDR3 DNA: TGTGCCAGCAGCGGATCGGGACTAGGGGGCTACGAGCAGTACTTC. The full variable domain, rest sourced from reference TRBV14 and TRBJ2-7, is EAGVTQFPSHSVIEKGQTVTLRCDPISGHDNLYWYRRVMGKEIKFLLHFVKESKQDESGMPNNRFLAERTGGTYSTLKVQPAELEDSGVYFCASSGSGLGGYEQYFGPGTRLTVT.

A single count supports this clone. V is TRBV2 and J is TRBJ2-4; TRBD1 matches 7 bases. The germline V gene encodes CDR1 SNHLY and CDR2 FYNNEI. The length of the CDR3 is 16 residues. V lost 8 bases and J lost 5; bases outside the gene matches: 15. The CDR3 is CASFSGTAKRQNIQYF. In nucleotides, the CDR3 is TGTGCCAGCTTTTCCGGGACAGCTAAGCGTCAAAACATTCAGTACTTC.

The rearrangement links TRBV9 to TRBJ2-2; D may be TRBD1 (6 bases). Trimming pared 4 bases from V and 4 bases from J, leaving 11 bases between. The CDR3 has 14 residues. Germline values: CDR1 SGDLS, CDR2 YYNGEE. The DNA for the CDR3 is TGTGCCAGCAGCAAAGGACAGTCCACCGGGGAGCTGTTTTTT. Residues: CASSKGQSTGELFF. Looking up the rest from reference TRBV9 and TRBJ2-2 gives the full variable domain: DSGVTQTPKHLITATGQRVTLRCSPRSGDLSVYWYQQSLDQGLQFLIQYYNGEERAKGNILERFSAQQFPDLHSELNLSSLELGDSALYFCASSKGQSTGELFFGEGSRLTVL.

This sequence joins TRBV5-1 and TRBJ1-1; D is uncertain. Germline CDR1 is SGHRS and CDR2 is YFSETQ. The length of the CDR3 is 15 residues. V lost 5 bases, J lost 5 bases, and 19 bases lay in between. CDR3: CASSPALGSRTEAFF. The CDR3, as DNA: TGCGCCAGCAGTCCCGCCCTGGGGTCGCGGACTGAAGCTTTCTTT.

Details on this clone: Other nucleotide sequences from this sample produce the same CDR3. V usage is TRBV6-5 and J usage is TRBJ1-5; 12 bases map to TRBD1. The V gene's germline CDR1 is MNHEY and CDR2 SVGAGI. With V trimmed by 4 bases and J by 6 bases, 4 bases remained unmatched. The CDR3 contains 15 residues. The CDR3 nucleotides are TGTGCCAGCAGTTCCGGGACAGGGGGCGGTCAGCCCCAGCATTTT. Protein product: CASSSGTGGGQPQHF.

The chain joins TRBV6-6 to TRBJ1-1; TRBD1 matches at 9 bases. Germline trimming cut 5 bases from V and 10 bases from J; bases unmatched to any gene: 17. The CDR3 covers 16 residues. The germline gives CDR1 MNHNY, CDR2 SVGAGI (reference sequence). The CDR3 is CASSQLGGTGSRGAFF. CDR3 DNA sequence: TGTGCCAGCAGTCAACTAGGGGGGACAGGGTCCCGGGGAGCTTTCTTT.

The chain is built from TRBV7-2 and TRBJ2-3; no clear D gene. Germline V lookup: CDR1 SGHTA, CDR2 FQGNSA. The CDR3 has 14 amino acids. Trimming pared 5 bases from V and 1 base from J, leaving 10 bases between. In DNA, the CDR3 is TGTGCCAGCAGCCTACTATGGGGCACAGATACGCAGTATTTT. Translated, it gives CASSLLWGTDTQYF. The variable domain in full, with the rest retrieved from reference TRBV7-2 and TRBJ2-3, is GAGVSQSPSNKVTEKGKDVELRCDPISGHTALYWYRQSLGQGLEFLIYFQGNSAPDKSGLPSDRFSAERTGGSVSTLTIQRTQQEDSAVYLCASSLLWGTDTQYFGPGTRLTVL.

V gene TRBV9 combines with J gene TRBJ2-7; 8 nucleotides line up with TRBD1. Germline CDR1 reads SGDLS; CDR2 reads YYNGEE. V gave up 0 bases and J gave up 5 bases; unmatched junction bases: 4. This CDR3 comprises 14 residues. CDR3 residues: CASSVEGQGNEQYF. The CDR3 nucleotides read TGTGCCAGCAGCGTAGAAGGACAGGGTAACGAGCAGTACTTC.

The chain couples TRBV6-5 to TRBJ1-4; possibly TRBD1 for D (5 bases). Looked up from germline, CDR1 is MNHEY and CDR2 is SVGAGI. V lost 5 bases, J lost 8 bases, and 18 bases lay in between. There are 15 residues in the CDR3. CDR3 in amino acids: CASSPPGPRQEKLFF. CDR3 DNA sequence: TGTGCCAGCAGTCCACCGGGACCTAGGCAGGAAAAACTGTTTTTT.

This chain connects TRBV18 to TRBJ2-3; TRBD2 matches 13 bases. The CDR3 loop spans 18 amino acids. Germline CDR1 KGHSH, CDR2 LQKENI. V shed 6 bases and J 2 bases; nucleotides not matched to a gene: 11. This CDR3 reads CASSHGTSGKGATDTQYF. CDR3 DNA sequence: TGTGCCAGCTCTCACGGGACTAGCGGGAAAGGTGCCACAGATACGCAGTATTTT.

The chain links TRBV27 to TRBJ2-2, with a tentative D call TRBD2 (6 bases). The CDR3 sequence is 19 residues long. Germline values: CDR1 MNHEY, CDR2 SMNVEV (reference sequence). V shed 5 bases and J shed 5 bases, with 27 bases lying between them. CDR3 loop: CASSPKPVVGGPATGELFF. The CDR3 DNA is TGTGCCAGCAGTCCGAAACCGGTAGTAGGAGGGCCGGCGACCGGGGAGCTGTTTTTT.